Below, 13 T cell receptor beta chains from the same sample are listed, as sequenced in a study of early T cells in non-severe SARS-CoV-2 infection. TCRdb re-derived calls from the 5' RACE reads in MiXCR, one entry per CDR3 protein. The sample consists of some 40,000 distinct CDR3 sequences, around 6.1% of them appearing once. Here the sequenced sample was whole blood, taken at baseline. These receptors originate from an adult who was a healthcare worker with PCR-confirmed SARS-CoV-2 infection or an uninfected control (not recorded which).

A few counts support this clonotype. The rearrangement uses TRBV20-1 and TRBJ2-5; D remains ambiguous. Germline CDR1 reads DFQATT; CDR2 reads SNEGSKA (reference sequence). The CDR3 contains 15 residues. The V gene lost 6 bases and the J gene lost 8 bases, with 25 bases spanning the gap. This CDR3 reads CSAIPARYAGNTQYF. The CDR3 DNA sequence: TGCAGTGCCATCCCGGCCAGGTACGCCGGAAATACCCAGTACTTC.

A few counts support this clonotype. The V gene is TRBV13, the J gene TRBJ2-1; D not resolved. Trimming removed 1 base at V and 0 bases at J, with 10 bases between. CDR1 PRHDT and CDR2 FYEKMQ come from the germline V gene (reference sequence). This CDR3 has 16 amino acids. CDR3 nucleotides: TGTGCCAGCAGCTTAGCGACTGCTTACTCCTACAATGAGCAGTTCTTC. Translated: CASSLATAYSYNEQFF.

CDR3 coding DNA: TGTGCCAGCAGTTACGGGGAACCCAATGAGCAGTTCTTC. Translated: CASSYGEPNEQFF. The chain has TRBV6-2 or TRBV6-3 and TRBJ2-1; D not resolved. The CDR3 covers 13 residues. From germline, CDR1 is MNHEY and CDR2 SVGEGT. V was shortened by 2 bases and J by 6 bases, with 8 bases between the two germline ends.

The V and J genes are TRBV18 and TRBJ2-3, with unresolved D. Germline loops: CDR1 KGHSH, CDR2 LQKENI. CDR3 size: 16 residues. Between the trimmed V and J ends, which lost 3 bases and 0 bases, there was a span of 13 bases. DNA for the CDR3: TGTGCCAGCTCACCGAAATTAACCCCTAGCACAGATACGCAGTATTTT. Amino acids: CASSPKLTPSTDTQYF.

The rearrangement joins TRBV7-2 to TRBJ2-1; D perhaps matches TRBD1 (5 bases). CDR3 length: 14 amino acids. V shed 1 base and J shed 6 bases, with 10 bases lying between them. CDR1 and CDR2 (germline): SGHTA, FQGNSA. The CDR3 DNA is TGTGCCAGCAGCTTAGGGACATTCGGCAATGAGCAGTTCTTC. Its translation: CASSLGTFGNEQFF.

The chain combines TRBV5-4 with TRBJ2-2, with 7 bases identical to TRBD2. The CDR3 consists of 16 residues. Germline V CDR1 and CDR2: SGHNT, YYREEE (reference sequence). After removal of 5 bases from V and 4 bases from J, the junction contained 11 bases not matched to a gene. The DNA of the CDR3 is TGTGCCAGCAGTCCGGAGTTGGGGGGGTTCACCGGGGAGCTGTTTTTT. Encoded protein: CASSPELGGFTGELFF.

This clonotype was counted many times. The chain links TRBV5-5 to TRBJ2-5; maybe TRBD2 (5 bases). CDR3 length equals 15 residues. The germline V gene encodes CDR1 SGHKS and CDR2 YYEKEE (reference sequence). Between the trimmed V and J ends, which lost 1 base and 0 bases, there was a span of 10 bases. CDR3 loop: CASSLLPGYQETQYF. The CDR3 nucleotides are TGTGCCAGCAGCTTGCTTCCGGGGTACCAAGAGACCCAGTACTTC.

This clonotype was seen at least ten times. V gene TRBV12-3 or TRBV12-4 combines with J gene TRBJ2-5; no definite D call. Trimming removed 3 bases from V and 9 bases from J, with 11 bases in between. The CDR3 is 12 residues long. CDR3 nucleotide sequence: TGTGCCAGCAGTTTCGAGAGTGGGTCCCAGTACTTC. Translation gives CASSFESGSQYF.

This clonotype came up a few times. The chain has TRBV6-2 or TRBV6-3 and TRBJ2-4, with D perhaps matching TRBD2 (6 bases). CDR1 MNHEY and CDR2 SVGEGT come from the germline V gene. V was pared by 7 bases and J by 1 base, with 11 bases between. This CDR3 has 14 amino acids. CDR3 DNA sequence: TGTGCCAGCAAATCGGGGGTGGCCAAAAACATTCAGTACTTC. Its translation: CASKSGVAKNIQYF.

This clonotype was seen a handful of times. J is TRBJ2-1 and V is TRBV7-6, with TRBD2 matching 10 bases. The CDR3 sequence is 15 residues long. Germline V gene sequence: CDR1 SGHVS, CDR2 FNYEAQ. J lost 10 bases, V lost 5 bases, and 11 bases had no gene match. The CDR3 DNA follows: TGTGCCAGCAGCCCCCGAGAGAGCGGGAGGGGCGAGCAGTTCTTC. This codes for CASSPRESGRGEQFF.

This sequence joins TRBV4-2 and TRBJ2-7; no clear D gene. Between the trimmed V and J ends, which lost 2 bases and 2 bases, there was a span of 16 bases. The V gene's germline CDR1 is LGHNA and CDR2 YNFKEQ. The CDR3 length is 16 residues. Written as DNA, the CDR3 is TGTGCCAGCAGCCAACTCCGCTCCCATAGCACCTACGAGCAGTACTTC. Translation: CASSQLRSHSTYEQYF.

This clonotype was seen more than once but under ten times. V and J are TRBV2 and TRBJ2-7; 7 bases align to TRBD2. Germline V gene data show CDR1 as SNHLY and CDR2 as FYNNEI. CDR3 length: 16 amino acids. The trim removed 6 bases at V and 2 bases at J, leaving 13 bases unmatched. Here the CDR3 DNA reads TGTGCCAGCAGCCCCCCACCGGGACTACTTCCCTACGAGCAGTACTTC. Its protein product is CASSPPPGLLPYEQYF.

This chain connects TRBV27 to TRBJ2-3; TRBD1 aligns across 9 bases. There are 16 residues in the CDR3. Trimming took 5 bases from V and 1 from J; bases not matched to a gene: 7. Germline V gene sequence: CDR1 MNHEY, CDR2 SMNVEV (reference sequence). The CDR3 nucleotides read TGTGCCAGCAGTCCCAGGACAGGGGAGGGCACAGATACGCAGTATTTT. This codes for CASSPRTGEGTDTQYF.